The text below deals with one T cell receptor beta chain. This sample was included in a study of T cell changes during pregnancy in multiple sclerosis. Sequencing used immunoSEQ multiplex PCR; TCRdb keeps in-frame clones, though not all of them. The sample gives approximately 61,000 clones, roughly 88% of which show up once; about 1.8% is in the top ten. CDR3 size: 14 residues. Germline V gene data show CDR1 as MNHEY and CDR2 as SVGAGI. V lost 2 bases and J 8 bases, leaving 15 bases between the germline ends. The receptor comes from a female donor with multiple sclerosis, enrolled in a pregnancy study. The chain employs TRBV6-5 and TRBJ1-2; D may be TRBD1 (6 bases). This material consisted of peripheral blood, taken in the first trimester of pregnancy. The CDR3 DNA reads TGTGCCAGCAGTTACACCGAACGGGGGGGCGGCTACACCTTC. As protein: CASSYTERGGGYTF.